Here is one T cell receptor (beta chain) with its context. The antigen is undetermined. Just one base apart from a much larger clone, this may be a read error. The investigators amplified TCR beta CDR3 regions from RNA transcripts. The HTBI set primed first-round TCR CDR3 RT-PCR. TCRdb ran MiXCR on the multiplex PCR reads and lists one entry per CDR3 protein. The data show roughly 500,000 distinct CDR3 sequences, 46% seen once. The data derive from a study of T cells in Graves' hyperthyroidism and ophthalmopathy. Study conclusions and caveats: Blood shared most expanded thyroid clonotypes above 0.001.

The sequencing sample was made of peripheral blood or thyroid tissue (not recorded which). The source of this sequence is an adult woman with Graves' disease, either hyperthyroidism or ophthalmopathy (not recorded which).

The CDR3 DNA reads TGTGCCAGCAGCCGAGATCTGACAGATAACTATGGCTACACCTTC. This translates into CASSRDLTDNYGYTF. The V gene is TRBV4-1, the J gene TRBJ1-2; perhaps TRBD1 as D (5 bases). This CDR3 contains 15 residues. Germline assignment: CDR1 MGHRA and CDR2 YSYEKL.